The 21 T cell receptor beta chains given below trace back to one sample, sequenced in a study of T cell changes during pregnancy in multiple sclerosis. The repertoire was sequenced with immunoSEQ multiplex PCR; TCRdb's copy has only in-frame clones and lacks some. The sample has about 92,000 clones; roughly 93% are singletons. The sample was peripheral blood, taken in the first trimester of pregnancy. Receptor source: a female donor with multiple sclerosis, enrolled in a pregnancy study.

In nucleotides, the CDR3 is TGTGCCAGCACCGGGACAGGCTCTGGGGCCAACGTCCTGACTTTC. It is translated as CASTGTGSGANVLTF. The chain is built from TRBV5-6 and TRBJ2-6, with 8 bases that match TRBD1. Unmatched junction bases numbered 2, after V lost 6 bases and J lost 0 bases. The CDR3 is made up of 15 amino acids. Germline V gene data show CDR1 as SGHDT and CDR2 as YYEEEE. Together with reference TRBV5-6 and TRBJ2-6, the CDR3 gives the full variable domain: DAGVTQSPTHLIKTRGQQVTLRCSPKSGHDTVSWYQQALGQGPQFIFQYYEEEERQRGNFPDRFSGHQFPNYSSELNVNALLLGDSALYLCASTGTGSGANVLTFGAGSRLTVL.

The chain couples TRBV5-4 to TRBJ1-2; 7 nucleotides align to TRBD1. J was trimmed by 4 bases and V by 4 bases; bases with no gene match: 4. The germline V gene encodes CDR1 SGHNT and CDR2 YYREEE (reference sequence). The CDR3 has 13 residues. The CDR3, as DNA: TGTGCCAGCAGCCACGACAGGGTCTATGGCTACACCTTC. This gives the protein CASSHDRVYGYTF.

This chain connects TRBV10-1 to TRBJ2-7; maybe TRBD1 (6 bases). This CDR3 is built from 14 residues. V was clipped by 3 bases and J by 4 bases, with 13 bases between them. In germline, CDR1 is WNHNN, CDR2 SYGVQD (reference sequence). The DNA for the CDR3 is TGCGCCAGCAGTGACCGACAGGAATTATACGAGCAGTACTTC. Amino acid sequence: CASSDRQELYEQYF.

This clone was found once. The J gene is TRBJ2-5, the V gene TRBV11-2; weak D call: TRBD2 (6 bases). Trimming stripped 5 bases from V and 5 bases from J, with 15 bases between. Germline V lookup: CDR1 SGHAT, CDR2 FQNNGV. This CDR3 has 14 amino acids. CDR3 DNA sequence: TGTGCCAGCAGCCCCCAGACTAGGTGGGAGACCCAGTACTTC. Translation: CASSPQTRWETQYF.

The CDR3 loop reads CASSLGGGPQHF. The CDR3 DNA follows: TGTGCCAGCAGCCTGGGGGGAGGGCCCCAGCATTTT. The chain recombines TRBV5-6 with TRBJ1-5; maybe TRBD1 (5 bases). The V and J ends lost 4 bases and 9 bases respectively, with 11 bases between them. Germline V CDR1 and CDR2: SGHDT, YYEEEE. The CDR3 totals 12 residues.

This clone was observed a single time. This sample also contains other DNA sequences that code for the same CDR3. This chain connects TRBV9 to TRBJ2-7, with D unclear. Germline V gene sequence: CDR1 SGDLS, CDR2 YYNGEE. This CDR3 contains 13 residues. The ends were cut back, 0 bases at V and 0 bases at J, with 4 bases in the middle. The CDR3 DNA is TGTGCCAGCAGCGTAGGCAGCTCCTACGAGCAGTACTTC. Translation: CASSVGSSYEQYF. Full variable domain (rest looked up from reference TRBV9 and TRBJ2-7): DSGVTQTPKHLITATGQRVTLRCSPRSGDLSVYWYQQSLDQGLQFLIQYYNGEERAKGNILERFSAQQFPDLHSELNLSSLELGDSALYFCASSVGSSYEQYFGPGTRLTVT.

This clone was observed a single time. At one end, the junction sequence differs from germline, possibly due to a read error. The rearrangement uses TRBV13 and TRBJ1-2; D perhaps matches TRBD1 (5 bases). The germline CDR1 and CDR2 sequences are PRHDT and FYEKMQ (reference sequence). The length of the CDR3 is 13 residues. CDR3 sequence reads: CASSIRQYSPTLF. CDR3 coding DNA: TGTGCCAGCAGCATCCGACAGTACAGTCCCACCCTCTTC.

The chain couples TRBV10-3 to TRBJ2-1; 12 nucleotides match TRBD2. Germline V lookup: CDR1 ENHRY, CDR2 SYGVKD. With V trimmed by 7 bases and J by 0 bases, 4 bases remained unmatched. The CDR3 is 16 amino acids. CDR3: CAIKTSGGSSYNEQFF. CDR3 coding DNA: TGTGCCATCAAGACTAGCGGGGGCAGCTCCTACAATGAGCAGTTCTTC.

CDR3 amino acids: CAISESTVSNQPQHF. The CDR3 DNA reads TGTGCCATCAGTGAGTCGACAGTTAGCAATCAGCCCCAGCATTTT. The rearrangement uses TRBV10-3 and TRBJ1-5, with D possibly being TRBD1 (5 bases). Germline CDR1 is ENHRY and CDR2 is SYGVKD. The CDR3 is made up of 15 amino acids. Trimming removed 0 bases at V and 0 bases at J, with 6 bases between.

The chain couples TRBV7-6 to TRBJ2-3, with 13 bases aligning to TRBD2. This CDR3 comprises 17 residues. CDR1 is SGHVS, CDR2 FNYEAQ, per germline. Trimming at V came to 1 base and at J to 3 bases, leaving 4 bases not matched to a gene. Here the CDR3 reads CASSLDRTSGGTDTQYF. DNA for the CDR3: TGTGCCAGCAGCTTAGATAGGACTAGCGGGGGAACAGATACGCAGTATTTT. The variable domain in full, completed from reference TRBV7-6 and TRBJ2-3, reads GAGVSQSPRYKVTKRGQDVALRCDPISGHVSLYWYRQALGQGPEFLTYFNYEAQQDKSGLPNDRFSAERPEGSISTLTIQRTEQRDSAMYRCASSLDRTSGGTDTQYFGPGTRLTVL.

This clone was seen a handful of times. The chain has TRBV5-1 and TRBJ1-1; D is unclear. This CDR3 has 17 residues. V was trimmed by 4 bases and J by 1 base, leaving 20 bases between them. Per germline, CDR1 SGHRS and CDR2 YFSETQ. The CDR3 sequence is CASSLVPRERGNTEAFF. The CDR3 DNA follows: TGCGCCAGCAGCCTGGTTCCCAGAGAGCGGGGGAACACTGAAGCTTTCTTT.

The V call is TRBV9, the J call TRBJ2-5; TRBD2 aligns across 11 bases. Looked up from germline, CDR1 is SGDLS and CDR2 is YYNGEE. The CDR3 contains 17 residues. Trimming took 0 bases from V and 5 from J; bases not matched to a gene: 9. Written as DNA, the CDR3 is TGTGCCAGCAGCGTAGGTAGCGGGGGGGCCAGAGGCGAGACCCAGTACTTC. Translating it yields CASSVGSGGARGETQYF.

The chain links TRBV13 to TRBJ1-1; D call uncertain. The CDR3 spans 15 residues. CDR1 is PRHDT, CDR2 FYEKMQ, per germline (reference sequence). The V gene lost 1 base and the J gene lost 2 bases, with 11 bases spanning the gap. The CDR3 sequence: CASSLAPHTNTEAFF. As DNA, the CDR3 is TGTGCCAGCAGCTTAGCCCCCCATACTAACACTGAAGCTTTCTTT.

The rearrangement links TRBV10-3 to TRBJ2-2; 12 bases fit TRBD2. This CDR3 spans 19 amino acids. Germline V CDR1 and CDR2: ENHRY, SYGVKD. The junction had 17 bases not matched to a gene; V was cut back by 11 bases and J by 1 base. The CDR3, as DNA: TGTGCCTCGGGGCATGGACTAGCGGGGACGTGGAAGAACACCGGGGAGCTGTTTTTT. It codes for CASGHGLAGTWKNTGELFF.

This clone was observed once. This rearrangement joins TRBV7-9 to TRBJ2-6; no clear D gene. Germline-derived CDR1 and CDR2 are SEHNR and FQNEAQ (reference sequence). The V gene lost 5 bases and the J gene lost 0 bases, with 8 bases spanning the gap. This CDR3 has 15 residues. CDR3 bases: TGTGCCAGCAGCCGCCCCAGCTCTGGGGCCAACGTCCTGACTTTC. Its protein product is CASSRPSSGANVLTF.

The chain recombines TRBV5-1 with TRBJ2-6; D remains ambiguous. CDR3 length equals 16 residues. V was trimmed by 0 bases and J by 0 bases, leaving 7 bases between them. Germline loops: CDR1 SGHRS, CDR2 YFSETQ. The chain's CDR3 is CASSLDRSSGANVLTF. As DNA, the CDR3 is TGCGCCAGCAGCTTGGACCGGAGCTCTGGGGCCAACGTCCTGACTTTC.

The CDR3 DNA reads as TGTGCCAGCAGCGTAGCGTGGGCTAGCGACTCCGCAGATACGCAGTATTTT. It codes for CASSVAWASDSADTQYF. The J gene is TRBJ2-3, the V gene TRBV9, with D possibly being TRBD2 (6 bases). Germline V gene sequence: CDR1 SGDLS, CDR2 YYNGEE. The CDR3 spans 17 residues. V was clipped by 0 bases and J by 4 bases, with 18 bases between them.

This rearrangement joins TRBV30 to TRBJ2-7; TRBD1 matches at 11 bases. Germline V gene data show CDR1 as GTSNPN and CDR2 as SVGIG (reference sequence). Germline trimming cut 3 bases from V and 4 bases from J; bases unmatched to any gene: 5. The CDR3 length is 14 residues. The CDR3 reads CAWSIGTGGYEQYF. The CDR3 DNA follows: TGTGCCTGGAGCATTGGGACAGGGGGTTACGAGCAGTACTTC. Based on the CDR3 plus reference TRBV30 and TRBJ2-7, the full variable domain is SQTIHQWPATLVQPVGSPLSLECTVEGTSNPNLYWYRQAAGRGLQLLFYSVGIGQISSEVPQNLSASRPQDRQFILSSKKLLLSDSGFYLCAWSIGTGGYEQYFGPGTRLTVT.

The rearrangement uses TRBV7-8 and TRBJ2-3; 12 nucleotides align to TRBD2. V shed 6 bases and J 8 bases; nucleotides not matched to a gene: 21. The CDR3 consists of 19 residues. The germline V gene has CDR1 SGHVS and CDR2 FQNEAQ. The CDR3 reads CASSSRLAGANLSLGTQYF. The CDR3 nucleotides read TGTGCCAGCAGTTCGCGACTAGCGGGGGCAAATCTCTCCCTGGGTACGCAGTATTTT.

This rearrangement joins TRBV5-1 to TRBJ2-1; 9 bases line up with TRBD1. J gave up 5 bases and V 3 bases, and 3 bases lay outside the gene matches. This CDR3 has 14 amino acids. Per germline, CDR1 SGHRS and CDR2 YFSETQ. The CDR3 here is CASSSWDRDNEQFF. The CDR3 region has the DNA TGCGCCAGCAGCTCCTGGGACAGGGACAATGAGCAGTTCTTC.

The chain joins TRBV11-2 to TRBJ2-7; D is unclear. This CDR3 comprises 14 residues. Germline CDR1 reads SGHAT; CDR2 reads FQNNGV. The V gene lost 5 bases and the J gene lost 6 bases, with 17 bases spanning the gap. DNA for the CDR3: TGTGCCAGCAGCCATAGTGCGGTGGATGGCGAGCAGTACTTC. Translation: CASSHSAVDGEQYF.